This record concerns one TCR beta chain sequence. The sample is drawn from a study of blood T cell repertoires in COVID-19. CDR3 length: 14 residues. V lost 4 bases and J lost 1, with 10 bases in between. The germline V gene has CDR1 SGHAT and CDR2 FQNNGV. Sequencing was performed with immunoSEQ multiplex PCR; in TCRdb, only in-frame clones are kept and a portion is missing. Here the sample spans about 150,000 clones, approximately 88% being singletons. This clonotype was sampled from a man aged 70 or older with acute or convalescent COVID-19. The rearrangement links TRBV11-2 to TRBJ1-1; D might be TRBD1 (5 bases). The specimen was peripheral blood. As DNA, the CDR3 is TGTGCCAGCAGCTGGGGCAGGACGAACACTGAAGCTTTCTTT. As protein: CASSWGRTNTEAFF. Filled out from reference TRBV11-2 and TRBJ1-1, the complete variable domain reads EAGVAQSPRYKIIEKRQSVAFWCNPISGHATLYWYQQILGQGPKLLIQFQNNGVVDDSQLPKDRFSAERLKGVDSTLKIQPAKLEDSAVYLCASSWGRTNTEAFFGQGTRLTVV.